This is a list of T cell receptor beta chains from one sample in a study of T-cell memory formation after mild COVID-19. TCRdb re-derived calls from the 5' RACE reads in MiXCR, one entry per CDR3 protein. The top ten clones hold roughly 14% of a sample with about 400,000 distinct CDR3 sequences, around 22% of them seen once. Sequences were obtained from PBMCs or a T cell subset sorted from them (not recorded which). These receptor sequences come from an adult woman who had mild COVID-19 (a few samples of this study predate the infection). Cell type and time point are not known. The CDR3 runs from the conserved cysteine through the conserved F or W. Fields, in order: J gene, clone size, V gene, D gene, CDR3 DNA, CDR3 protein. A D gene is named only where the DNA matches it firmly. Clone sizes are given selectively: once, few, many, or a class where the clone is expanded.

TRBJ2-1	NA	TRBV7-8	TRBD2	TGTGCCAGCAGTCTGAGGACTAGCCCCACGGAGGTACAGTTCTTC	CASSLRTSPTEVQFF
TRBJ1-5	NA	TRBV20-1	TRBD1	TGCAGTGCCTCCGGGACAGGGCTTCAGCCCCAGCATTTT	CSASGTGLQPQHF
TRBJ2-7	few	TRBV4-1	TRBD1	TGCGCCAGCAGCCAAGCTCACCGGACAGGTCGGTACGAGCAGTACTTC	CASSQAHRTGRYEQYF
TRBJ2-5	NA	TRBV7-9	NA	TGTGCCAGCAGCGCCCATCTTACGGCCCAGTACTTC	CASSAHLTAQYF
TRBJ2-5	few	TRBV29-1	TRBD2	TGCAGCGTTGCCTGGCGGCGGGGGGGCACGGAGACCCAGTACTTC	CSVAWRRGGTETQYF
TRBJ2-2	few	TRBV5-1	NA	TGCGCCAGCAGCCCCGGACAGCCCGCGAACACCGGGGAGCTGTTTTTT	CASSPGQPANTGELFF
TRBJ2-1	few	TRBV30	TRBD1	TGTGCCTGCTACTACCGGGACAGGGGAAACAATGAGCAGTTCTTC	CACYYRDRGNNEQFF
TRBJ2-1	NA	TRBV7-3	TRBD2	TGTGCCAGAAGCGACCGAGCGGGAGGGTCCTACAATGAGCAGTTCTTC	CARSDRAGGSYNEQFF
TRBJ1-2	NA	TRBV5-1	TRBD1	TGCGCCAGCAGCTTGGGGGGACAGGCCCGAGGCTACACCTTC	CASSLGGQARGYTF
TRBJ2-1	once	TRBV12-3/TRBV12-4	TRBD2	TGTGCCAGCAGTTTTATGTTCGGGGGGGGCTACAATGAGCAGTTCTTC	CASSFMFGGGYNEQFF
TRBJ1-2	NA	TRBV7-9	TRBD1	TGTGCCAGCAGCCCGCCAAGAGGACAGGGAGCTCGCGGCTACACCTTC	CASSPPRGQGARGYTF
TRBJ2-1	NA	TRBV19	NA	TGTGCCAGTAGTATGAAGGGTGAGCAGTTCTTC	CASSMKGEQFF
TRBJ2-1	few	TRBV7-7	TRBD2	TGTGCTAGCAGCTCTAGCGGGCCGGCAAATGAGCAGTTCTTC	CASSSSGPANEQFF
TRBJ2-3	NA	TRBV19	NA	TGTGCCACCAGTATCGGGATAGCAGCTAGCACAGATACGCAGTATTTT	CATSIGIAASTDTQYF
TRBJ1-2	few	TRBV5-1	NA	TGCGCCAGCAGCACAGACAGTTTCGGCTACACCTTC	CASSTDSFGYTF
TRBJ1-1	few	TRBV20-1	NA	TGCAGTGCCAAGTGGGGGGGCAGGGACACTGAAGCTTTCTTT	CSAKWGGRDTEAFF
TRBJ2-3	NA	TRBV7-2	TRBD2	TGTGCCAGCAGCTTTAATAGCGGGGGGACAGATACGCAGTATTTT	CASSFNSGGTDTQYF
TRBJ2-1	few	TRBV30	TRBD2	TGTGCCTGGACTAGCGGGAGGGCCATTTCCGATGAGCAGTTCTTC	CAWTSGRAISDEQFF
TRBJ1-2	many	TRBV12-3/TRBV12-4	NA	TGTGCCAGCAGTTCAGGGTACTATGGCTACACCTTC	CASSSGYYGYTF
TRBJ2-7	few	TRBV20-1	NA	TGCAGTGCTACCGATGACATAACCTACGAGCAGTACTTC	CSATDDITYEQYF
TRBJ2-7	NA	TRBV5-4	NA	TGTGCCAGCAGCCCCGGGAATAGGCCTCCCTACGAGCAGTACTTC	CASSPGNRPPYEQYF
TRBJ2-5	NA	TRBV7-2	NA	TGTGCCAGCAGCTTAGGAATACAGGGACCCCCCTACTTC	CASSLGIQGPPYF
TRBJ2-1	few	TRBV7-6	NA	TGTGCCAGCAGCTTAGTCCCCCGATACAATGAGCAGTTCTTC	CASSLVPRYNEQFF
TRBJ2-2	NA	TRBV15	NA	TGTGCCACCAGCAGAGATGAGGGCCAGGGGATTATGACCGGGGAGCTGTTTTTT	CATSRDEGQGIMTGELFF
TRBJ2-5	NA	TRBV9	NA	TGTGCCAGCAGCGTAGATGAGGCAGGGGCGATCCAAGAGACCCAGTACTTC	CASSVDEAGAIQETQYF
TRBJ2-7	few	TRBV6-2/TRBV6-3	TRBD1	TGTGCCAGCAGTTTCCAGGACAGGGGGCGCGGCGAGCAGTACTTC	CASSFQDRGRGEQYF
TRBJ2-5	many	TRBV20-1	NA	TGCAGTGCTAGAGATCCTTGGGACTCAGGGGGAGAGACCCAGTACTTC	CSARDPWDSGGETQYF
TRBJ2-1	few	TRBV5-1	TRBD1	TGCGCCAGCAGCTCAACCGGGACAGCAACCTACAATGAGCAGTTCTTC	CASSSTGTATYNEQFF
TRBJ2-1	few	TRBV7-9	NA	TGTGCCAGCAGCTACCCCTTCGATGAGCAGTTCTTC	CASSYPFDEQFF
TRBJ1-2	few	TRBV15	NA	TGTGCCACCAGCGAGAGACAAAGAAATACTTATGGCTACACCTTC	CATSERQRNTYGYTF
TRBJ2-3	NA	TRBV5-1	NA	TGCGCCAGCAGCTTAAGTAGAGTTCTTACAGATACGCAGTATTTT	CASSLSRVLTDTQYF